One and the same sample provided the 7 T cell receptor beta chains below, sequenced in a study of cytomegalovirus exposure and HLA in healthy donors. The PCR was carried out with 60 Vbeta primers and 13 Jbeta primers. Assay: immunoSEQ multiplex PCR; the TCRdb copy retains only in-frame clones and omits some. The sample has approximately 260,000 clones, 84% seen once. Material: PBMCs. Receptors originate from a middle-aged woman in good health and CMV-seropositive.

V usage is TRBV28 and J usage is TRBJ1-1, with D hard to call. Germline CDR1 is MDHEN and CDR2 is SYDVKM. V lost 6 bases, J lost 0 bases, and 11 bases lay in between. There are 14 residues in the CDR3. The DNA for the CDR3 is TGTGCCAGCAGATGGGCAGGTATGAACACTGAAGCTTTCTTT. It translates to CASRWAGMNTEAFF.

As DNA, the CDR3 is TGTGCCAGCAAAGGGGTCGCACGAAAACTGTTTTTT. Translated, it gives CASKGVARKLFF. The rearrangement links TRBV28 to TRBJ1-4; D perhaps matches TRBD1 (5 bases). This CDR3 is 12 amino acids long. The V and J ends lost 7 bases and 10 bases respectively, with 13 bases between them. Germline V CDR1 and CDR2: MDHEN, SYDVKM.

This clone was counted between two and nine times. The V call is TRBV30, the J call TRBJ1-2, with 10 bases identical to TRBD1. The CDR3 is made up of 13 amino acids. The V segment lost 5 bases and the J segment 4 bases; nucleotides outside the gene matches: 4. Germline values: CDR1 GTSNPN, CDR2 SVGIG (reference sequence). The DNA for the CDR3 is TGTGCCTGGGCCCGGGACAGGGGCTATGGCTACACCTTC. Protein sequence: CAWARDRGYGYTF.

This clone was recorded a few times. The chain links TRBV5-6 to TRBJ1-3; maybe TRBD1 (5 bases). The CDR3 extends over 14 amino acids. V lost 2 bases to trimming and J lost 0 bases, with 6 bases between them. Per germline, CDR1 SGHDT and CDR2 YYEEEE. CDR3 loop: CASSLGDSGNTIYF. CDR3 coding DNA: TGTGCCAGCAGCTTAGGGGACTCTGGAAACACCATATATTTT.

The chain combines TRBV5-1 with TRBJ2-5; tentatively, D is TRBD2 (6 bases). V was trimmed by 3 bases and J by 3 bases, leaving 15 bases between them. Germline V lookup: CDR1 SGHRS, CDR2 YFSETQ. The CDR3 sequence is 15 residues long. CDR3 coding DNA: TGCGCCAGCAGCTGGGGGGACGGTCAAGAAGAGACCCAGTACTTC. This codes for CASSWGDGQEETQYF.

This chain uses TRBV6-6 with TRBJ1-1; D gene ambiguous. Trimming stripped 0 bases from V and 3 bases from J, with 8 bases between. The CDR3 sequence is 14 residues long. The germline gives CDR1 MNHNY, CDR2 SVGAGI (reference sequence). The CDR3 loop reads CASSYSVGDTEAFF. CDR3 DNA sequence: TGTGCCAGCAGTTACTCGGTGGGCGACACTGAAGCTTTCTTT.

V and J are TRBV9 and TRBJ1-5, with D maybe TRBD1 (6 bases). This CDR3 comprises 14 residues. The germline V and J ends were trimmed by 0 bases and 6 bases, with 10 bases remaining between them. Germline CDR1 is SGDLS and CDR2 is YYNGEE. The CDR3 bases are TGTGCCAGCAGCGTAGGAGGGGGGGGTCAGCCCCAGCATTTT. Its translation: CASSVGGGGQPQHF.